This T cell receptor (beta chain) was sequenced in a study of blood T cell repertoires in COVID-19. Across the study: Italy, Spain and the United States were the sources of the convalescent and acute COVID-19 samples. From T cells, B-cell-depleted T cells, or PBMCs came the material, which was cDNA or gDNA.

In the original analysis: Amplification from reference gene primers served as the basis for estimated nucleated cell counts. Profiled with immunoSEQ multiplex PCR; TCRdb holds only in-frame clones, not every one. The V and J calls and clone size come from that table; D and trimming were worked out from the DNA. Here the sample spans around 320,000 clones, more than 70% being singletons. This CDR3 spans 13 amino acids. Trimming took 3 bases from V and 8 from J, leaving 10 bases between them. Germline V gene sequence: CDR1 MDHEN, CDR2 SYDVKM. This TCR came from a woman younger than 45 who had recovered from COVID-19. Sequenced: peripheral blood. The rearrangement uses TRBV28 and TRBJ1-4; D unresolved. The CDR3, as DNA: TGTGCCAGCAGTTTGACGGGGTGGGAAAAACTGTTTTTT. Amino acids: CASSLTGWEKLFF.